The 15 T cell receptor beta chains below all came from one sample that was sequenced in a study of cytomegalovirus exposure and HLA in healthy donors. The protocol was immunoSEQ multiplex PCR, while the TCRdb copy is restricted to in-frame clones and leaves out a portion. The table includes just over 65,000 clones, about 97% detected once. What was sequenced was PBMCs. Source of these receptors: a woman between 18 and 29 years old in good health and CMV-seropositive.

The chain carries TRBV9 and TRBJ2-5; 9 positions match TRBD1. The CDR3 covers 17 residues. CDR1 SGDLS and CDR2 YYNGEE come from the germline V gene. The trim removed 0 bases at V and 2 bases at J, leaving 8 bases unmatched. CDR3 in DNA: TGTGCCAGCAGCGTAGGGTACAGGGGGCGAGGGCAAGAGACCCAGTACTTC. Its translation: CASSVGYRGRGQETQYF.

The V and J genes are TRBV7-8 and TRBJ1-1; D gene uncertain. Looked up from germline, CDR1 is SGHVS and CDR2 is FQNEAQ. Trimming removed 5 bases at V and 5 bases at J, with 18 bases between. The length of the CDR3 is 15 residues. The CDR3 loop is CASSEPETGNTEAFF. DNA for the CDR3: TGTGCCAGCAGCGAACCAGAGACGGGGAATACTGAAGCTTTCTTT.

V usage is TRBV5-4 and J usage is TRBJ2-5; 7 bases align to TRBD2. Germline V gives CDR1 SGHNT, CDR2 YYREEE (reference sequence). This CDR3 has 14 residues. V shed 0 bases and J 5 bases; nucleotides not matched to a gene: 4. The CDR3 DNA follows: TGTGCCAGCAGCTTGGCGGGAGGAGGTGAGACCCAGTACTTC. Encoded protein: CASSLAGGGETQYF.

The chain employs TRBV6-5 and TRBJ1-1; 8 bases map to TRBD1. Germline-derived CDR1 and CDR2 are MNHEY and SVGAGI. V shed 10 bases and J 3 bases; nucleotides not matched to a gene: 4. This CDR3 contains 12 residues. Written as DNA, the CDR3 is TGTGCCACCAACAGGGGGGACACTGAAGCTTTCTTT. Translated: CATNRGDTEAFF.

The chain is built from TRBV19 and TRBJ2-7; 7 bases align to TRBD1. CDR1 is LNHDA, CDR2 SQIVND, per germline (reference sequence). With 6 bases clipped from V and 0 bases from J, the junction kept 2 bases outside the gene matches. The CDR3 runs 13 residues. The chain's CDR3 is CASRTGSSYEQYF. The DNA for the CDR3 is TGTGCCAGTAGGACAGGGAGCTCCTACGAGCAGTACTTC.

V usage is TRBV28 and J usage is TRBJ2-7; 8 bases match TRBD1. The V and J ends lost 5 bases and 6 bases, in that order; junction bases with no gene match: 12. Per germline, CDR1 MDHEN and CDR2 SYDVKM. CDR3 size: 15 residues. In DNA form, the CDR3 reads TGTGCCAGCAGTGCCCCGGGACAGGTTCCTGGCGAGCAGTACTTC. It translates to CASSAPGQVPGEQYF.

The sample holds a few counts of this clone. V is TRBV5-1 and J is TRBJ2-1, with a weak D call TRBD2 (6 bases). With 2 bases removed from V and 0 bases from J, the gap between germline ends came to 9 bases. The CDR3 is made up of 15 amino acids. Germline assignment: CDR1 SGHRS and CDR2 YFSETQ. CDR3 region: CASSFSGGSYNEQFF. The CDR3 bases are TGCGCCAGCAGCTTTAGCGGAGGCTCCTACAATGAGCAGTTCTTC.

The V gene is TRBV18, the J gene TRBJ2-1, with 7 bases identical to TRBD2. CDR1 and CDR2 from the germline V gene are KGHSH and LQKENI. The V segment lost 3 bases and the J segment 6 bases; nucleotides outside the gene matches: 11. The CDR3 is 16 amino acids. The CDR3 region has the DNA TGTGCCAGCTCACCCGAGGGCGGGAGTCTCGGCAATGAGCAGTTCTTC. Amino acid sequence: CASSPEGGSLGNEQFF.

The J gene is TRBJ1-4, the V gene TRBV5-1, with 7 bases that match TRBD1. V shed 4 bases, J shed 2 bases, and the junction held 8 bases outside the gene matches. CDR1 is SGHRS, CDR2 YFSETQ, per germline. The CDR3 sequence is 16 residues long. The CDR3 DNA reads TGCGCCAGCAGCACGTCACAGGGGAGGACTAATGAAAAACTGTTTTTT. This translates into CASSTSQGRTNEKLFF.

In nucleotides, the CDR3 is TGCAGCACGAAGCCGACAGCTAGGGCGGGAATCAGGTCCTACAATGAGCAGTTCTTC. Its protein is CSTKPTARAGIRSYNEQFF. The rearrangement uses TRBV29-1 and TRBJ2-1; D is possibly TRBD2 (6 bases). The germline V and J ends were trimmed by 8 bases and 1 base, with 30 bases remaining between them. This CDR3 has 19 residues. CDR1 is SQVTM and CDR2 is ANQGSEA in the germline V gene.

The rearrangement joins TRBV9 to TRBJ2-7; 7 positions match TRBD1. The germline gives CDR1 SGDLS, CDR2 YYNGEE. The length of the CDR3 is 15 residues. The ends lost 0 bases at V and 0 bases at J; junction bases unmatched: 3. The CDR3 here is CASSVGDRASYEQYF. The CDR3 region has the DNA TGTGCCAGCAGCGTAGGCGACAGGGCCTCCTACGAGCAGTACTTC.

This clone has a single count. This chain links TRBV7-9 with TRBJ2-4, with TRBD2 matching 10 bases. The V segment lost 5 bases and the J segment 6 bases; nucleotides outside the gene matches: 10. Per the germline V gene, CDR1 is SEHNR and CDR2 is FQNEAQ (reference sequence). This CDR3 spans 16 amino acids. CDR3 protein: CASSPGTSDVGNIQYF. The CDR3 DNA is TGTGCCAGCAGCCCCGGGACTAGCGATGTGGGAAACATTCAGTACTTC.

V and J are TRBV5-4 and TRBJ2-7, with D uncertain. The CDR3 is made up of 14 amino acids. The germline V gene encodes CDR1 SGHNT and CDR2 YYREEE (reference sequence). V was pared by 5 bases and J by 2 bases, with 14 bases between. This chain's CDR3 is CASSNSETTYEQYF. The CDR3 nucleotides are TGTGCCAGCAGTAACAGTGAGACCACCTACGAGCAGTACTTC.

This chain connects TRBV19 to TRBJ1-5; D not resolved. Germline CDR1 LNHDA, CDR2 SQIVND (reference sequence). The CDR3 spans 15 residues. V lost 3 bases to trimming and J lost 4 bases, with 13 bases between them. The CDR3 bases are TGTGCCAGTAGTATGGTTGGAGCTCCGAATCAGCCCCAGCATTTT. This gives the protein CASSMVGAPNQPQHF.

The chain combines TRBV5-1 with TRBJ2-7; TRBD1 matches 8 bases. The V gene end was trimmed by 3 bases and the J gene end by 9 bases; junction bases not matched to a gene: 11. CDR1 and CDR2 (germline): SGHRS, YFSETQ. CDR3 length: 14 amino acids. In DNA, the CDR3 is TGCGCCAGCAGCTCGGACAGGGTCCTTAGGGGGCAGTACTTC. Protein product: CASSSDRVLRGQYF.